These 22 T cell receptor beta chains came from one sample sequenced in a study of CD8 T cells in Susac syndrome. An amount of RNA that ranged from roughly 0.45 to 1 ug was reverse transcribed with random hexamers. TCRdb redid the calling of the immunoSEQ multiplex PCR reads with MiXCR, one entry per CDR3 protein. There are roughly 400,000 distinct CDR3 sequences in the sample; approximately 89% occur only once, and 0.12% lies in the top ten. Input material: CD8+ T cells from PBMCs. The receptor set was obtained from a human donor with multiple sclerosis.

In nucleotides, the CDR3 is TGCAGCGTTCAGGGTAACACTGAAGCTTTCTTT. Amino acids: CSVQGNTEAFF. The V call is TRBV29-1, the J call TRBJ1-1, with a weak D call TRBD1 (5 bases). Trimming took 5 bases from V and 2 from J, leaving 6 bases between them. The germline gives CDR1 SQVTM, CDR2 ANQGSEA. The CDR3 is 11 amino acids.

The gene calls are TRBV6-1 and TRBJ2-1; 7 bases are a match to TRBD2. Germline-derived CDR1 and CDR2 are MNHNS and SASEGT. There are 13 residues in the CDR3. The V and J ends lost 7 bases and 6 bases, in that order; junction bases with no gene match: 6. The CDR3 here is CASTWGGGNEQFF. The CDR3 DNA reads TGTGCCAGCACCTGGGGGGGTGGCAATGAGCAGTTCTTC.

The chain has TRBV10-3 and TRBJ2-5, with a possible D match to TRBD1 (5 bases). Germline assignment: CDR1 ENHRY and CDR2 SYGVKD. The CDR3 length is 14 residues. Trimming took 2 bases from V and 2 from J, leaving 9 bases between them. The CDR3 is CAISEADSQETQYF. The CDR3 DNA sequence: TGTGCCATCAGTGAGGCAGACAGTCAAGAGACCCAGTACTTC.

The rearrangement uses TRBV30 and TRBJ2-5; a possible D gene is TRBD1 (6 bases). This CDR3 contains 13 residues. Germline V gene lookup returns CDR1 GTSNPN and CDR2 SVGIG (reference sequence). V dropped 5 bases and J dropped 5 bases, with 15 bases sitting between them. In DNA, the CDR3 is TGTGCCTGGTCTTTGGACAGCGTGGAGACCCAGTACTTC. This sequence encodes CAWSLDSVETQYF.

The chain links TRBV7-2 to TRBJ2-1; D gene ambiguous. The germline CDR1 and CDR2 sequences are SGHTA and FQGNSA. The CDR3 totals 16 residues. V lost 3 bases, J lost 0 bases, and 12 bases lay in between. The CDR3 protein is CASSLAAFSSYNEQFF. CDR3 DNA sequence: TGTGCCAGCAGCTTGGCTGCGTTCAGCTCCTACAATGAGCAGTTCTTC.

The V gene is TRBV18, the J gene TRBJ2-5; D is uncertain. This CDR3 comprises 14 residues. V was shortened by 6 bases and J by 1 base, with 12 bases between the two germline ends. Germline CDR1 and CDR2: KGHSH and LQKENI. CDR3: CASSQRVFQETQYF. The CDR3 DNA is TGTGCCAGCTCCCAGAGAGTGTTCCAAGAGACCCAGTACTTC.

The genes are TRBV13 and TRBJ2-7; 8 nucleotides line up with TRBD1. The CDR3 extends over 13 amino acids. Germline CDR1 PRHDT, CDR2 FYEKMQ (reference sequence). Unmatched junction bases numbered 6, after V lost 5 bases and J lost 6 bases. The CDR3 is CASSGTGGSEQYF. The CDR3, as DNA: TGTGCCAGCAGCGGTACAGGGGGAAGCGAGCAGTACTTC.

The CDR3 protein is CASIIWGGQETQYF. The CDR3 region has the DNA TGTGCCAGCATCATTTGGGGCGGCCAAGAGACCCAGTACTTC. The V call is TRBV7-9, the J call TRBJ2-5, with a tentative D call TRBD1 (5 bases). The CDR3 sequence is 14 residues long. Germline loops: CDR1 SEHNR, CDR2 FQNEAQ (reference sequence). V lost 7 bases to trimming and J lost 1 base, with 13 bases between them.

The V and J genes are TRBV5-4 and TRBJ1-6, with D uncertain. With 2 bases removed from V and 5 bases from J, the gap between germline ends came to 8 bases. Germline-derived CDR1 and CDR2 are SGHNT and YYREEE (reference sequence). This CDR3 contains 14 residues. The CDR3 loop is CASSFGRNNSPLHF. CDR3 in DNA: TGTGCCAGCAGCTTTGGACGGAATAATTCACCCCTCCACTTT.

The rearrangement joins TRBV12-3 or TRBV12-4 to TRBJ2-6; D gene ambiguous. The CDR3 is made up of 18 amino acids. Trimming left V 1 base short and J 0 bases short, with 13 bases between. CDR3 in DNA: TGTGCCAGCAGTTTAGAGTCAGCAGTCCTCTCTGGGGCCAACGTCCTGACTTTC. Translated: CASSLESAVLSGANVLTF.

V is TRBV5-6 and J is TRBJ2-2, with D hard to call. The CDR3 has 16 residues. The V end lost 3 bases, the J end lost 0 bases, and 12 bases lay between the germline ends. CDR1 is SGHDT, CDR2 YYEEEE, per germline. The CDR3 sequence: CASSSRPNPNTGELFF. The CDR3, as DNA: TGTGCCAGCAGCTCCCGACCCAATCCGAACACCGGGGAGCTGTTTTTT.

The rearrangement joins TRBV20-1 to TRBJ2-1; 12 bases are a match to TRBD2. The CDR3 extends over 15 amino acids. The germline gives CDR1 DFQATT, CDR2 SNEGSKA (reference sequence). V lost 3 bases to trimming and J lost 1 base; unmatched junction nucleotides: 1. CDR3 coding DNA: TGCAGTGCTAGTCTAGCGGGAGGGTCCTACAATGAGCAGTTCTTC. Protein sequence: CSASLAGGSYNEQFF.

Here the CDR3 reads CASSQGRGLDNEQFF. CDR3 sequence (DNA): TGCGCCAGCAGCCAAGGCAGGGGGCTTGACAATGAGCAGTTCTTC. The chain employs TRBV4-1 and TRBJ2-1, with 8 bases lining up with TRBD1. CDR1 and CDR2 (germline): MGHRA, YSYEKL. The CDR3 is 15 amino acids. The V and J ends lost 1 base and 5 bases, in that order; junction bases with no gene match: 4.

The chain has TRBV29-1 and TRBJ1-2, with D possibly TRBD1 on 6 matching bases. The CDR3 totals 12 residues. Germline V gives CDR1 SQVTM, CDR2 ANQGSEA. V was shortened by 4 bases and J by 4 bases, with 10 bases between the two germline ends. CDR3 nucleotide sequence: TGCAGCGTTGCAGGGGCGGCCTATGGCTACACCTTC. It specifies CSVAGAAYGYTF.

J is TRBJ1-1 and V is TRBV10-3; no clear D gene. This CDR3 has 13 residues. Germline values: CDR1 ENHRY, CDR2 SYGVKD. V was shortened by 10 bases and J by 0 bases, with 12 bases between the two germline ends. CDR3 loop: CASEAGMNTEAFF. The CDR3 DNA reads as TGTGCCAGTGAGGCGGGGATGAACACTGAAGCTTTCTTT.

In this sample, this clonotype turned up a few times. The chain carries TRBV2 and TRBJ1-2, with a tentative D call TRBD1 (6 bases). This CDR3 is built from 13 residues. V lost 3 bases, J lost 3 bases, and 8 bases lay in between. CDR1 SNHLY and CDR2 FYNNEI come from the germline V gene. As DNA, the CDR3 is TGTGCCAGCAGTGATTGGACAGACTATGGCTACACCTTC. Protein: CASSDWTDYGYTF.

This chain's CDR3 is CSVIPVRTYEQYF. CDR3 bases: TGCAGCGTTATCCCCGTGAGGACCTACGAGCAGTACTTC. The V and J genes are TRBV29-1 and TRBJ2-7; no clear D. There are 13 residues in the CDR3. The germline V gene encodes CDR1 SQVTM and CDR2 ANQGSEA. The germline V and J ends were trimmed by 5 bases and 2 bases, with 13 bases remaining between them.

The J gene is TRBJ2-1, the V gene TRBV3-1; TRBD1 is a possible D gene (6 bases). The germline CDR1 and CDR2 sequences are LGHDT and YNNKEL (reference sequence). V lost 4 bases and J 5 bases, leaving 21 bases between the germline ends. The CDR3 runs 17 residues. CDR3 residues: CASSPFFGGTGDNEQFF. DNA for the CDR3: TGTGCCAGCAGCCCATTCTTTGGGGGCACTGGGGACAATGAGCAGTTCTTC.

V gene TRBV4-1 combines with J gene TRBJ2-7; 11 nucleotides align to TRBD2. V trimming: 2 bases; J trimming: 6 bases; junction bases outside the gene matches: 6. Germline V lookup: CDR1 MGHRA, CDR2 YSYEKL. This CDR3 comprises 15 residues. This chain's CDR3 is CASSQFSGRAPEQYF. CDR3 DNA: TGCGCCAGCAGCCAATTTAGCGGGAGGGCCCCCGAGCAGTACTTC.

This rearrangement joins TRBV14 to TRBJ1-6; D perhaps matches TRBD1 (5 bases). Germline CDR1 SGHDN, CDR2 FVKESK. The CDR3 runs to 17 residues. The germline V and J ends were trimmed by 3 bases and 0 bases, with 12 bases remaining between them. This chain's CDR3 is CASSHGTASSYNSPLHF. The CDR3 DNA is TGTGCCAGCAGCCACGGGACGGCGAGCTCCTATAATTCACCCCTCCACTTT.

This chain uses TRBV27 with TRBJ1-1, with a tentative D call TRBD1 (6 bases). Per the germline V gene, CDR1 is MNHEY and CDR2 is SMNVEV (reference sequence). The CDR3 contains 15 residues. V gave up 0 bases and J gave up 5 bases, with 13 bases separating them. In nucleotides, the CDR3 is TGTGCCAGCAGTTTATCGATCAGGGGAGGAACTGAAGCTTTCTTT. It is translated as CASSLSIRGGTEAFF.

The V and J genes are TRBV6-5 and TRBJ2-7, with D unresolved. Germline V lookup: CDR1 MNHEY, CDR2 SVGAGI. Trimming removed 2 bases at V and 3 bases at J, with 8 bases between. The CDR3 covers 13 residues. The CDR3 reads CASSYNAVYEQYF. CDR3 sequence (DNA): TGTGCCAGCAGTTACAATGCGGTCTACGAGCAGTACTTC.